Listed below are T cell receptor beta chains from one sample, sequenced in a study of cytomegalovirus exposure and HLA in healthy donors. TCRdb's table, derived via immunoSEQ multiplex PCR, lists solely in-frame clones and lacks some. The table records 200,000 or so clones, approximately 78% of them present only once. The sequencing input was PBMCs. The origin of the receptors is a woman aged 50 to 60 in good health and CMV-seropositive. CDR3s include the opening cysteine and the closing phenylalanine or tryptophan. A D gene is named only where the DNA matches it firmly. Only part of the rows carry a size: once, few, many, or a class if the clone is expanded.

v_call: TRBV27; d_call: NA; cdr3_length: 14; clone_size: few; j_call: TRBJ2-1; cdr3_aa: CASSPQGPYNEQFF; cdr3_nt: TGTGCCAGCAGTCCCCAGGGTCCATACAATGAGCAGTTCTTC
v_call: TRBV10-1; d_call: TRBD2; cdr3_length: 14; clone_size: NA; j_call: TRBJ2-7; cdr3_aa: CASSAGLGAYEQYF; cdr3_nt: TGCGCCAGCAGTGCCGGACTAGGAGCCTACGAGCAGTACTTC
v_call: TRBV5-1; d_call: NA; cdr3_length: 15; clone_size: NA; j_call: TRBJ2-3; cdr3_aa: CASRAGLPSTDTQYF; cdr3_nt: TGCGCCAGCAGGGCTGGACTACCTAGCACAGATACGCAGTATTTT
v_call: TRBV11-3; d_call: TRBD1; cdr3_length: 15; clone_size: NA; j_call: TRBJ2-1; cdr3_aa: CASSLGDSNYNEQFF; cdr3_nt: TGTGCCAGCAGCTTAGGGGACAGCAATTACAATGAGCAGTTCTTC
v_call: TRBV4-3; d_call: NA; cdr3_length: 14; clone_size: NA; j_call: TRBJ1-2; cdr3_aa: CASSQGQRNYGYTF; cdr3_nt: TGCGCCAGCAGCCAAGGACAGCGAAACTATGGCTACACCTTC
v_call: TRBV5-6; d_call: NA; cdr3_length: 15; clone_size: NA; j_call: TRBJ2-6; cdr3_aa: CASSLRASGANGLTF; cdr3_nt: TGTGCCAGCAGCTTGCGTGCTTCTGGGGCCAACGGCCTGACTTTC
v_call: TRBV29-1; d_call: NA; cdr3_length: 14; clone_size: NA; j_call: TRBJ2-6; cdr3_aa: CSVTTGPGANVLTF; cdr3_nt: TGCAGCGTTACAACAGGGCCTGGGGCCAACGTCCTGACTTTC
v_call: TRBV4-2; d_call: TRBD2; cdr3_length: 20; clone_size: NA; j_call: TRBJ2-2; cdr3_aa: CASSQDPLAGGPLDTGELFF; cdr3_nt: TGTGCCAGCAGCCAAGATCCACTAGCGGGGGGGCCATTGGACACCGGGGAGCTGTTTTTT
v_call: TRBV28; d_call: TRBD1; cdr3_length: 13; clone_size: NA; j_call: TRBJ2-5; cdr3_aa: CASSSPGGVTQYF; cdr3_nt: TGTGCCAGCAGTTCCCCAGGGGGAGTGACCCAGTACTTC
v_call: TRBV7-2; d_call: NA; cdr3_length: 13; clone_size: few; j_call: TRBJ1-1; cdr3_aa: CASSLVGDTEAFF; cdr3_nt: TGTGCCAGCAGCTTAGTAGGGGACACTGAAGCTTTCTTT
v_call: TRBV2; d_call: TRBD2; cdr3_length: 15; clone_size: NA; j_call: TRBJ2-5; cdr3_aa: CASGRGVLSQETQYF; cdr3_nt: TGTGCCAGCGGGAGGGGAGTCCTGTCCCAAGAGACCCAGTACTTC
v_call: TRBV7-2; d_call: NA; cdr3_length: 15; clone_size: NA; j_call: TRBJ1-6; cdr3_aa: CASSLAQGLNSPLHF; cdr3_nt: TGTGCCAGCAGCTTAGCACAGGGCTTAAATTCACCCCTCCACTTT
v_call: TRBV18; d_call: NA; cdr3_length: 16; clone_size: NA; j_call: TRBJ1-2; cdr3_aa: CASFVEQGRVPVGYTF; cdr3_nt: TGTGCCAGCTTCGTAGAGCAGGGCCGTGTTCCAGTCGGCTACACCTTC
v_call: TRBV28; d_call: NA; cdr3_length: 15; clone_size: NA; j_call: TRBJ2-1; cdr3_aa: CASTGTSSSYNEQFF; cdr3_nt: TGTGCCAGCACCGGGACTTCAAGCTCCTACAATGAGCAGTTCTTC
v_call: TRBV30; d_call: TRBD2; cdr3_length: 12; clone_size: NA; j_call: TRBJ2-5; cdr3_aa: CAWTSGSETQYF; cdr3_nt: TGTGCCTGGACTAGCGGGAGCGAGACCCAGTACTTC
v_call: TRBV6-5; d_call: NA; cdr3_length: 14; clone_size: NA; j_call: TRBJ1-1; cdr3_aa: CASSYASRDTEAFF; cdr3_nt: TGTGCCAGCAGTTACGCGAGCCGGGACACTGAAGCTTTCTTT
v_call: TRBV19; d_call: NA; cdr3_length: 16; clone_size: NA; j_call: TRBJ2-3; cdr3_aa: CASSMRRPRAGDTQYF; cdr3_nt: TGTGCCAGTAGTATGAGGAGACCAAGGGCGGGAGATACGCAGTATTTT
v_call: TRBV7-9; d_call: TRBD1; cdr3_length: 16; clone_size: once; j_call: TRBJ1-4; cdr3_aa: CSSSAGQGASGEKLFF; cdr3_nt: TGTTCCAGCAGTGCGGGACAGGGGGCTTCGGGGGAAAAACTGTTTTTT
v_call: TRBV28; d_call: TRBD2; cdr3_length: 15; clone_size: NA; j_call: TRBJ2-7; cdr3_aa: CASSTGLADLYEQYF; cdr3_nt: TGTGCCAGCAGTACCGGACTAGCGGACCTCTACGAGCAGTACTTC
v_call: TRBV5-1; d_call: TRBD2; cdr3_length: 14; clone_size: NA; j_call: TRBJ2-7; cdr3_aa: CASRPASGVGEQYF; cdr3_nt: TGCGCCAGCAGACCGGCTAGCGGGGTTGGCGAGCAGTACTTC
v_call: TRBV28; d_call: NA; cdr3_length: 15; clone_size: few; j_call: TRBJ1-4; cdr3_aa: CASSSGQRAQEKLFF; cdr3_nt: TGTGCCAGCAGTTCCGGACAGAGGGCTCAGGAAAAACTGTTTTTT
v_call: TRBV28; d_call: NA; cdr3_length: 15; clone_size: NA; j_call: TRBJ1-2; cdr3_aa: CASSLVGGDGYGYTF; cdr3_nt: TGTGCCAGCAGCCTCGTCGGGGGAGATGGCTATGGCTACACCTTC
v_call: TRBV7-9; d_call: TRBD2; cdr3_length: 16; clone_size: NA; j_call: TRBJ2-1; cdr3_aa: CASSLPGRGGDNEQFF; cdr3_nt: TGTGCCAGCAGCTTACCTGGTCGGGGGGGCGACAATGAGCAGTTCTTC
v_call: TRBV19; d_call: NA; cdr3_length: 16; clone_size: once; j_call: TRBJ2-1; cdr3_aa: CASSSITGARYNEQFF; cdr3_nt: TGTGCCAGTAGTTCAATAACGGGAGCCCGATACAATGAGCAGTTCTTC
v_call: TRBV27; d_call: TRBD1; cdr3_length: 13; clone_size: NA; j_call: TRBJ2-4; cdr3_aa: CASRRQGANSQYF; cdr3_nt: TGTGCCAGCAGAAGACAGGGCGCGAACAGTCAGTACTTC
v_call: TRBV28; d_call: TRBD2; cdr3_length: 14; clone_size: NA; j_call: TRBJ2-7; cdr3_aa: CASSRGLAGVVQYF; cdr3_nt: TGTGCCAGCAGTAGGGGACTAGCGGGAGTGGTGCAGTACTTC
v_call: TRBV2; d_call: NA; cdr3_length: 17; clone_size: NA; j_call: TRBJ2-4; cdr3_aa: CASLPLKLVKAKNSQYF; cdr3_nt: TGTGCCAGCCTCCCCCTAAAACTCGTTAAAGCCAAAAACAGTCAGTACTTC
v_call: TRBV5-1; d_call: NA; cdr3_length: 15; clone_size: once; j_call: TRBJ2-7; cdr3_aa: CASSLDGGGSEEQYF; cdr3_nt: TGCGCCAGCAGCTTGGATGGGGGAGGCTCTGAGGAGCAGTACTTC
v_call: TRBV4-1; d_call: NA; cdr3_length: 20; clone_size: NA; j_call: TRBJ2-1; cdr3_aa: CASSQRILKLGGGADNEQFF; cdr3_nt: TGCGCCAGCAGCCAACGAATCCTTAAACTAGGGGGGGGTGCAGACAATGAGCAGTTCTTC
v_call: TRBV6-6; d_call: TRBD1; cdr3_length: 14; clone_size: NA; j_call: TRBJ1-1; cdr3_aa: CASSIPGQITEAFF; cdr3_nt: TGTGCCAGCAGTATACCGGGACAGATCACTGAAGCTTTCTTT
v_call: TRBV4-1; d_call: TRBD2; cdr3_length: 15; clone_size: NA; j_call: TRBJ2-3; cdr3_aa: CASSQDQRGLDTQYF; cdr3_nt: TGCGCCAGCAGCCAAGATCAGCGGGGGCTAGATACGCAGTATTTT
v_call: TRBV5-5; d_call: NA; cdr3_length: 16; clone_size: NA; j_call: TRBJ2-7; cdr3_aa: CASSLMFGVSGNEQYF; cdr3_nt: TGTGCCAGCAGCTTGATGTTCGGGGTCTCGGGGAACGAGCAGTACTTC
v_call: TRBV7-3; d_call: NA; cdr3_length: 17; clone_size: few; j_call: TRBJ1-5; cdr3_aa: CASSLNPSARGREPQHF; cdr3_nt: TGTGCCAGCAGCTTAAACCCGTCAGCACGGGGTAGAGAGCCCCAGCATTTT
v_call: TRBV7-2; d_call: TRBD1; cdr3_length: 15; clone_size: NA; j_call: TRBJ1-5; cdr3_aa: CASSSGTVGNQPQHF; cdr3_nt: TGTGCCAGCAGTTCCGGGACAGTGGGTAATCAGCCCCAGCATTTT
v_call: TRBV5-5; d_call: NA; cdr3_length: 15; clone_size: few; j_call: TRBJ1-2; cdr3_aa: CASSFHLPMDYGYTF; cdr3_nt: TGTGCCAGCAGCTTTCATCTTCCTATGGACTATGGCTACACCTTC
v_call: TRBV28; d_call: NA; cdr3_length: 15; clone_size: NA; j_call: TRBJ1-2; cdr3_aa: CASSLSRGGVNGYTF; cdr3_nt: TGTGCCAGCAGTTTATCTCGCGGAGGGGTGAATGGCTACACCTTC
v_call: TRBV5-4; d_call: TRBD2; cdr3_length: 15; clone_size: NA; j_call: TRBJ2-3; cdr3_aa: CASSGTSGGTDTQYF; cdr3_nt: TGTGCCAGCAGCGGGACTAGCGGGGGCACAGATACGCAGTATTTT
v_call: TRBV2; d_call: TRBD1; cdr3_length: 14; clone_size: NA; j_call: TRBJ2-7; cdr3_aa: CASRGTGGLHEQYF; cdr3_nt: TGTGCCAGCAGGGGGACAGGGGGCCTTCACGAGCAGTACTTC
v_call: TRBV10-3; d_call: TRBD1; cdr3_length: 14; clone_size: NA; j_call: TRBJ2-7; cdr3_aa: CAISDSGQGYEQYF; cdr3_nt: TGTGCCATCAGTGATTCGGGACAGGGCTACGAGCAGTACTTC
v_call: TRBV7-2; d_call: TRBD1; cdr3_length: 15; clone_size: NA; j_call: TRBJ2-2; cdr3_aa: CASSADRGGIGELFF; cdr3_nt: TGTGCCAGCAGCGCCGACAGGGGGGGCATCGGGGAGCTGTTTTTT
v_call: TRBV5-3; d_call: TRBD2; cdr3_length: 13; clone_size: once; j_call: TRBJ2-7; cdr3_aa: CARTGGTGDEQYF; cdr3_nt: TGTGCCAGAACGGGGGGAACCGGGGACGAGCAGTACTTC
v_call: TRBV11-2; d_call: TRBD1; cdr3_length: 14; clone_size: NA; j_call: TRBJ2-7; cdr3_aa: CASSLSRGSNEQYF; cdr3_nt: TGTGCCAGCAGCTTAAGCAGGGGGTCCAACGAGCAGTACTTC
v_call: TRBV5-1; d_call: TRBD2; cdr3_length: 15; clone_size: once; j_call: TRBJ2-2; cdr3_aa: CASSLSGENTGELFF; cdr3_nt: TGCGCCAGCAGCTTGAGCGGGGAGAACACCGGGGAGCTGTTTTTT
v_call: TRBV7-9; d_call: NA; cdr3_length: 15; clone_size: few; j_call: TRBJ2-5; cdr3_aa: CSSSLDGRDGETQYF; cdr3_nt: TGTTCCAGCAGCCTAGATGGTCGGGATGGGGAGACCCAGTACTTC
v_call: TRBV2; d_call: TRBD1; cdr3_length: 16; clone_size: NA; j_call: TRBJ2-2; cdr3_aa: CASSGDRAPNTGELFF; cdr3_nt: TGTGCCAGCAGTGGCGACAGGGCCCCAAACACCGGGGAGCTGTTTTTT
v_call: TRBV18; d_call: NA; cdr3_length: 11; clone_size: NA; j_call: TRBJ2-5; cdr3_aa: CASSPLETQYF; cdr3_nt: TGTGCCAGCTCACCCCTGGAGACCCAGTACTTC
v_call: TRBV18; d_call: TRBD2; cdr3_length: 16; clone_size: NA; j_call: TRBJ2-2; cdr3_aa: CASSPPSGRDTGELFF; cdr3_nt: TGTGCCAGCTCACCACCGTCCGGGAGGGACACCGGGGAGCTGTTTTTT
v_call: TRBV5-6; d_call: TRBD1; cdr3_length: 15; clone_size: NA; j_call: TRBJ2-3; cdr3_aa: CASSDRDRLTDTQYF; cdr3_nt: TGTGCCAGCAGCGACCGGGACAGACTCACAGATACGCAGTATTTT
v_call: TRBV5-1; d_call: NA; cdr3_length: 15; clone_size: NA; j_call: TRBJ2-3; cdr3_aa: CASSVRDFSTDTQYF; cdr3_nt: TGCGCCAGCAGCGTCCGGGACTTTAGCACAGATACGCAGTATTTT
v_call: TRBV7-8; d_call: NA; cdr3_length: 15; clone_size: NA; j_call: TRBJ1-1; cdr3_aa: CASRDWGVGGAEAFF; cdr3_nt: TGTGCCAGCAGAGATTGGGGGGTAGGAGGGGCTGAAGCTTTCTTT
v_call: TRBV6-6; d_call: TRBD1; cdr3_length: 14; clone_size: few; j_call: TRBJ1-5; cdr3_aa: CASGPGQNNQPQHF; cdr3_nt: TGTGCCAGCGGGCCGGGACAGAACAATCAGCCCCAGCATTTT
v_call: TRBV14; d_call: NA; cdr3_length: 16; clone_size: NA; j_call: TRBJ1-4; cdr3_aa: CASSQTNFYENEKLFF; cdr3_nt: TGTGCCAGCAGCCAAACCAACTTCTATGAAAATGAAAAACTGTTTTTT
v_call: TRBV7-9; d_call: TRBD1; cdr3_length: 16; clone_size: NA; j_call: TRBJ2-1; cdr3_aa: CASSLDGRGRYNEQFF; cdr3_nt: TGTGCCAGTAGCTTAGACGGTAGGGGGCGGTACAATGAGCAGTTCTTC
v_call: TRBV7-2; d_call: TRBD2; cdr3_length: 13; clone_size: NA; j_call: TRBJ2-3; cdr3_aa: CASSPLLAGEQYF; cdr3_nt: TGTGCCAGCAGCCCGCTACTAGCGGGGGAGCAGTATTTT
v_call: TRBV10-3; d_call: NA; cdr3_length: 13; clone_size: NA; j_call: TRBJ2-1; cdr3_aa: CAISVPGDNEQFF; cdr3_nt: TGTGCCATCAGTGTCCCGGGGGACAATGAGCAGTTCTTC
v_call: TRBV11-2; d_call: NA; cdr3_length: 14; clone_size: NA; j_call: TRBJ1-5; cdr3_aa: CASSVDRSGQPQHF; cdr3_nt: TGTGCCAGCAGCGTAGACAGGTCCGGACAGCCCCAGCATTTT
v_call: TRBV5-3; d_call: NA; cdr3_length: 15; clone_size: NA; j_call: TRBJ1-6; cdr3_aa: CARSLGLQGNSPLHF; cdr3_nt: TGTGCCAGAAGCTTGGGTTTGCAGGGAAATTCACCCCTCCACTTT
v_call: TRBV30; d_call: TRBD1; cdr3_length: 15; clone_size: NA; j_call: TRBJ2-7; cdr3_aa: CAWSPGQGSSYEQYF; cdr3_nt: TGTGCCTGGAGTCCCGGACAGGGGAGCTCCTACGAGCAGTACTTC
v_call: TRBV7-8; d_call: TRBD1; cdr3_length: 15; clone_size: few; j_call: TRBJ2-3; cdr3_aa: CASSHRDREKNTQYF; cdr3_nt: TGTGCCAGCAGCCACCGGGACAGGGAAAAAAATACGCAGTATTTT